This entry lists 21 T cell receptor beta chains sequenced from one sample in a study of blood T cell repertoires in COVID-19. Assay used: immunoSEQ multiplex PCR; TCRdb lists only in-frame clones, some missing. Among about 270,000 clones, about 89% were seen once, and the ten largest hold approximately 2.2%. The sequenced sample was peripheral blood. The receptor set was obtained from a man over 45 with acute or convalescent COVID-19.

The chain couples TRBV25-1 to TRBJ1-2, with a possible D match to TRBD1 (6 bases). The CDR3 totals 14 residues. CDR1 and CDR2 from the germline V gene are MGHDK and SYGVNS. The V gene lost 4 bases and the J gene lost 8 bases, with 17 bases spanning the gap. In DNA form, the CDR3 reads TGTGCCAGCAGTGGTTCAGGGGAGTTCGGGGGCTACACCTTC. Translated, it gives CASSGSGEFGGYTF.

This clone occurred once. This chain uses TRBV18 with TRBJ2-4, with 7 positions matching TRBD2. The germline gives CDR1 KGHSH, CDR2 LQKENI. J lost 1 base, V lost 3 bases, and 3 bases had no gene match. The CDR3 runs 15 residues. CDR3 sequence: CASSPDGGAKNIQYF. The CDR3 DNA is TGTGCCAGCTCACCGGACGGGGGGGCCAAAAACATTCAGTACTTC.

The chain uses TRBV29-1 and TRBJ2-7, with TRBD2 matching over 7 bases. The ends lost 6 bases at V and 0 bases at J; junction bases unmatched: 2. Looked up from germline, CDR1 is SQVTM and CDR2 is ANQGSEA. The CDR3 totals 12 residues. Here the CDR3 DNA reads TGCAGCGTGGGGGGGAGCTCCTACGAGCAGTACTTC. Amino acids: CSVGGSSYEQYF.

With regard to this clone: At the DNA level, this CDR3 is encoded by other sequences in the same sample as well. The rearrangement uses TRBV18 and TRBJ2-1; D is unclear. Trimming removed 0 bases at V and 3 bases at J, with 6 bases between. CDR3 length equals 14 residues. CDR1 is KGHSH and CDR2 is LQKENI in the germline V gene. The CDR3: CASSPPSGYNEQFF. The CDR3 DNA reads as TGTGCCAGCTCACCACCCTCCGGCTACAATGAGCAGTTCTTC.

This clone has just one count. The V and J genes are TRBV9 and TRBJ2-3, with D possibly TRBD2 on 5 matching bases. Per the germline V gene, CDR1 is SGDLS and CDR2 is YYNGEE. The V and J ends lost 0 bases and 6 bases respectively, with 14 bases between them. This CDR3 spans 15 amino acids. CDR3 in amino acids: CASSVEGAVGDTQYF. Here the CDR3 DNA reads TGTGCCAGCAGCGTAGAGGGAGCGGTTGGGGATACGCAGTATTTT.

The chain uses TRBV18 and TRBJ1-2, with TRBD1 as a possible D gene (6 bases). Germline lookup yields CDR1 KGHSH and CDR2 LQKENI. The CDR3 has 15 amino acids. The ends were cut back, 3 bases at V and 2 bases at J, with 13 bases in the middle. CDR3 protein: CASSPRQETNYGYTF. The CDR3 DNA sequence: TGTGCCAGCTCACCTCGACAGGAGACCAACTATGGCTACACCTTC.

This chain links TRBV12-3 or TRBV12-4 with TRBJ1-3; 7 bases match TRBD1. CDR3 size: 12 residues. The junction had 4 bases not matched to a gene; V was cut back by 11 bases and J by 3 bases. CDR3 bases: TGTGCCTTCAGGGGGTTTGGAAACACCATATATTTT. The encoded protein is CAFRGFGNTIYF.

This chain joins TRBV2 and TRBJ2-2, with D possibly being TRBD2 (6 bases). V gave up 9 bases and J gave up 6 bases, with 14 bases separating them. The CDR3 length is 13 residues. Looked up from germline, CDR1 is SNHLY and CDR2 is FYNNEI. The DNA for the CDR3 is TGTGCCAGGACGATCGGCGGGGCCGGGGAGCTGTTTTTT. It is translated as CARTIGGAGELFF.

This rearrangement joins TRBV9 to TRBJ1-5; 7 bases align to TRBD1. V lost 4 bases to trimming and J lost 6 bases; unmatched junction nucleotides: 4. This CDR3 has 13 amino acids. CDR1 is SGDLS and CDR2 is YYNGEE in the germline V gene. CDR3 amino acids: CASSRAGGQPQHF. CDR3 DNA sequence: TGTGCCAGCAGCAGGGCAGGGGGTCAGCCCCAGCATTTT.

This chain links TRBV7-8 with TRBJ2-1, with 13 positions matching TRBD2. V gave up 6 bases and J gave up 6 bases; unmatched junction bases: 8. Germline V lookup: CDR1 SGHVS, CDR2 FQNEAQ. This CDR3 region has 16 residues. The CDR3 sequence is CASRRTSGGYLNEQFF. CDR3 nucleotides: TGTGCCAGCAGAAGGACTAGCGGGGGTTACCTCAATGAGCAGTTCTTC.

The chain links TRBV2 to TRBJ1-1; D may be TRBD1 (6 bases). CDR1 is SNHLY, CDR2 FYNNEI, per germline. V lost 8 bases to trimming and J lost 6 bases, with 19 bases between them. CDR3 size: 14 residues. The CDR3 coding sequence is TGTGCCAGCGGCTGGGAGGGGGGCGTCCCTGAAGCTTTCTTT. As protein: CASGWEGGVPEAFF.

The table lists this clone with many counts. This chain connects TRBV11-2 to TRBJ1-6; D is unresolved. CDR1 and CDR2 (germline): SGHAT, FQNNGV. Trimming shortened V by 0 bases and J by 0 bases, and 6 bases separated the two germline ends. The CDR3 spans 16 residues. CDR3 protein: CASSLEPSSYNSPLHF. CDR3 sequence (DNA): TGTGCCAGCAGCTTAGAGCCGAGCTCCTATAATTCACCCCTCCACTTT.

This chain links TRBV10-3 with TRBJ1-2, with 10 bases lining up with TRBD1. V trimming: 0 bases; J trimming: 2 bases; junction bases outside the gene matches: 6. This CDR3 region has 17 residues. Per germline, CDR1 ENHRY and CDR2 SYGVKD. CDR3 loop: CAISESRGQGRNYGYTF. For the CDR3, the DNA is TGTGCCATCAGTGAGTCCCGGGGACAGGGGAGGAACTATGGCTACACCTTC.

The gene calls are TRBV5-1 and TRBJ2-2, with D possibly matching TRBD2 (6 bases). V shed 1 base and J shed 5 bases, with 15 bases lying between them. Germline CDR1 reads SGHRS; CDR2 reads YFSETQ. The CDR3 has 16 amino acids. CDR3 DNA sequence: TGCGCCAGCAGCTTGTTAACAGGAGGGAGAACCGGGGAGCTGTTTTTT. This encodes CASSLLTGGRTGELFF.

This clone has only a few counts. CDR3 residues: CASSSSRQINTGELFF. The CDR3, as DNA: TGTGCCAGCAGCTCGTCCCGACAGATCAACACCGGGGAGCTGTTTTTT. The V call is TRBV5-5, the J call TRBJ2-2; weak D call: TRBD1 (5 bases). Germline V gives CDR1 SGHKS, CDR2 YYEKEE (reference sequence). V lost 3 bases, J lost 2 bases, and 14 bases lay in between. CDR3 length: 16 amino acids.

The rearrangement uses TRBV5-5 and TRBJ2-7, with D tentatively TRBD1 (6 bases). Germline values: CDR1 SGHKS, CDR2 YYEKEE (reference sequence). The CDR3 runs to 13 residues. Trimming took off 6 bases at V and 1 base at J, with 11 bases between the two ends. The DNA for the CDR3 is TGTGCCAGCACCCGAGGACAGTCCTACGAGCAGTACTTC. Protein product: CASTRGQSYEQYF.

This chain links TRBV6-5 with TRBJ1-1; 7 bases line up with TRBD1. The J segment lost 6 bases and the V segment lost 4 bases, leaving 2 bases of the junction unmatched. The V gene's germline CDR1 is MNHEY and CDR2 SVGAGI. The CDR3 runs to 12 residues. CDR3 residues: CASSFQGAEAFF. CDR3 in DNA: TGTGCCAGCAGTTTTCAGGGGGCTGAAGCTTTCTTT.

The chain uses TRBV14 and TRBJ2-5, with 13 bases fitting TRBD2. CDR1 and CDR2 (germline): SGHDN, FVKESK. The CDR3 is 18 residues long. After removal of 2 bases from V and 3 bases from J, the junction contained 9 bases not matched to a gene. The CDR3 loop reads CASSQRPGLAGYKETQYF. The CDR3, as DNA: TGTGCCAGCAGCCAACGTCCGGGACTAGCGGGGTATAAAGAGACCCAGTACTTC. Filled out from reference TRBV14 and TRBJ2-5, the complete variable domain reads EAGVTQFPSHSVIEKGQTVTLRCDPISGHDNLYWYRRVMGKEIKFLLHFVKESKQDESGMPNNRFLAERTGGTYSTLKVQPAELEDSGVYFCASSQRPGLAGYKETQYFGPGTRLLVL.

This sequence joins TRBV7-2 and TRBJ2-3, with 7 bases fitting TRBD2. Germline trimming cut 4 bases from V and 5 bases from J; bases unmatched to any gene: 3. The CDR3 has 13 residues. Germline CDR1 is SGHTA and CDR2 is FQGNSA. The chain's CDR3 is CASSSAGEDTQYF. The CDR3 nucleotides read TGTGCCAGCAGCTCCGCGGGGGAAGATACGCAGTATTTT.

The chain has TRBV4-1 and TRBJ2-1; the match to TRBD1 covers 7 bases. V was clipped by 1 base and J by 0 bases; unmatched bases: 3. The CDR3 consists of 16 residues. Looked up from germline, CDR1 is MGHRA and CDR2 is YSYEKL. CDR3 protein: CASSQATGHSYNEQFF. The CDR3 DNA sequence: TGCGCCAGCAGCCAAGCGACAGGGCACTCCTACAATGAGCAGTTCTTC.

V is TRBV10-2 and J is TRBJ2-7, with D unresolved. There are 12 residues in the CDR3. Germline V lookup: CDR1 WSHSY, CDR2 SAAADI. Trimming left V 8 bases short and J 7 bases short, with 15 bases between. The CDR3 nucleotides read TGCGCCAGCGCCCTATCGAGTCTTGAGCAGTACTTC. As protein: CASALSSLEQYF.